This record concerns one TCR beta chain sequence. The antigen remains undetermined. Sequenced by immunoSEQ multiplex PCR; TCRdb stores in-frame clones only, minus some. The profile shows about 160,000 clones, 88% of them singletons. The source of the sample is a study of T cell responses to AZD1222 COVID-19 vaccine. Germline V gene data show CDR1 as SEHNR and CDR2 as FQNEAQ (reference sequence). CDR3 length equals 15 residues. The V gene lost 4 bases and the J gene lost 8 bases, with 17 bases spanning the gap. General study findings and limits: Spike-spanning, vaccine-associated CD4 TCRs were dominant at 160-218 and 743-854.

The specimen was peripheral blood, collected on day 0 of AZD1222 vaccination. The chain couples TRBV7-9 to TRBJ1-4; tentatively, D is TRBD1 (6 bases). The receptor was isolated from an adult in good health. Here the CDR3 reads CASSSVLGAYEKLFF. The CDR3 DNA reads TGTGCCAGCAGCTCAGTATTGGGGGCATACGAAAAACTGTTTTTT.